This is a list of T cell receptor beta chains from one sample in a study of blood T cell repertoires in COVID-19. Using immunoSEQ multiplex PCR, the repertoire was profiled, and TCRdb retains in-frame clones only, with some absent. The sample has 290,000 or so clones, approximately 92% seen once. The source material was PBMCs or T cells enriched from blood (not recorded which). All receptors derive from a woman aged 30 to 39 who had recovered from COVID-19. CDR3s include the opening cysteine and the closing phenylalanine or tryptophan. Each record gives: clone size, D gene, J gene, V gene, CDR3 DNA, CDR3 protein. D genes are given only for firm matches. The listing skips clone size in some rows; elsewhere it reads once, few, many or a size class.

NA,TRBD2,TRBJ2-1,TRBV27,TGTGCCAGCAGTTTAACGGCTAGCGGGACTTCCTACAATGAGCAGTTCTTC,CASSLTASGTSYNEQFF
NA,TRBD1,TRBJ2-2,TRBV5-4,TGTGCCGTGAAAGAGACAGGGGGACACACCGGGGAGCTGTTTTTT,CAVKETGGHTGELFF
NA,NA,TRBJ1-1,TRBV5-1,TGCGCCAGCAGCTTAACCAGGGGTACTGAAGCTTTCTTT,CASSLTRGTEAFF
NA,NA,TRBJ2-7,TRBV7-9,TGTGCCAGCAGCGTGCGGACAGATACCGCCGAGCAGTACTTC,CASSVRTDTAEQYF
NA,NA,TRBJ2-1,TRBV2,TGTGCCAGCACCCCGGGATCCTACAATGAGCAGTTCTTC,CASTPGSYNEQFF
NA,TRBD2,TRBJ2-3,TRBV5-4,TGTGCCAGCAGCAGGACTAGCGGAAGCACAGATACGCAGTATTTT,CASSRTSGSTDTQYF
once,TRBD1,TRBJ1-2,TRBV7-2,TGTGCCAGCAGTCCTCAACCGGGACAGGGACCCTATGGCTACACCTTC,CASSPQPGQGPYGYTF
NA,TRBD2,TRBJ2-1,TRBV12-3/TRBV12-4,TGTGCCAGCAGCCCTAGGGAGGGCAATGAGCAGTTCTTC,CASSPREGNEQFF
NA,TRBD1,TRBJ1-1,TRBV18,TGTGCCAGCTCCCGGCGGGCGGACAGGGCAAACACTGAAGCTTTCTTT,CASSRRADRANTEAFF
once,NA,TRBJ2-2,TRBV5-8,TGTGCCAGCAGCTTCAGGGGTGCCACCGGGGAGCTGTTTTTT,CASSFRGATGELFF
NA,NA,TRBJ2-3,TRBV7-8,TGTGCCAGCAGCTCCAGGGTTTTCACAGATACGCAGTATTTT,CASSSRVFTDTQYF
NA,TRBD1,TRBJ1-5,TRBV19,TGTGCCAGTAGTATCCTTCTCGACAGGGTTAGCAATCAGCCCCAGCATTTT,CASSILLDRVSNQPQHF